This TCR beta chain was profiled in a study of cytomegalovirus exposure and HLA in healthy donors. The overall study: The approximately 690 first-cohort repertoires and the approximately 130 validation repertoires shared the same platform, a later analysis reported. Study results and limitations: Cytomegalovirus-associated status was assigned to roughly 160 TCR beta chains.

The CDR3 is made up of 13 amino acids. Deletions cut 3 bases from V and 3 bases from J, with 8 bases between. Germline V lookup: CDR1 LNHDA, CDR2 SQIVND (reference sequence). Method: immunoSEQ multiplex PCR; TCRdb's copy keeps in-frame clones and lacks some. This sample has about 140,000 clones, with 84% found just once. There are a few counts of this clone. No antigen is known for it. The rearrangement links TRBV19 to TRBJ1-1, with a tentative D call TRBD1 (5 bases). This TCR derives from a woman in her 30s in good health and CMV-seronegative. The sequenced sample consisted of PBMCs. The CDR3 loop reads CASSITGDTEAFF. CDR3 DNA sequence: TGTGCCAGTAGTATCACGGGGGACACTGAAGCTTTCTTT.